Listed here is a single TCR beta chain. Its antigen remains unidentified. The V gene lost 6 bases and the J gene lost 4 bases, with 18 bases spanning the gap. The CDR3 loop spans 14 amino acids. Germline lookup yields CDR1 DFQATT and CDR2 SNEGSKA (reference sequence). MiXCR, applied by TCRdb to the 5' RACE reads, yields one record per CDR3 protein. The table includes fewer than 250,000 distinct CDR3 sequences, around a tenth detected once. The entry originates in a study of identical twins. Study findings and constraints: Cross-sectional statistics, not tracking of the same donors, supported the conclusions. The study found weaker excess twin sharing in beta out-of-frame sequences. Shared out-of-frame alpha sequences (those common to twins) showed excess low generation probability. Abundant cord blood beta clonotypes carried fewer insertions; memory repertoires showed none.

V gene TRBV20-1 combines with J gene TRBJ1-2; no clear D gene. The specimen was memory (CD45RO+) T cells sorted from blood. The sequence derives from a woman under 30 in good health. The CDR3 bases are TGCAGTGCGTCGGACGGAGGCAATTCCTATGGCTACACCTTC. It yields the protein CSASDGGNSYGYTF.